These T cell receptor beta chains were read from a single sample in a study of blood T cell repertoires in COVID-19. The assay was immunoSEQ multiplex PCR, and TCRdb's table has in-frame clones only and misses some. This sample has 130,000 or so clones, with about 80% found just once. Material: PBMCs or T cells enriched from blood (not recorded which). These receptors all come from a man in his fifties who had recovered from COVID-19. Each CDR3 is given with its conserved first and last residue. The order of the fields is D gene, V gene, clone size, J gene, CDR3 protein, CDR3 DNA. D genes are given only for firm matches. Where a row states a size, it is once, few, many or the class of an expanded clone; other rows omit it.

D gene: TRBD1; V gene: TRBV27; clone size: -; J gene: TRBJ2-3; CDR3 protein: CASSSPRTGGGDTQYF; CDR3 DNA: TGTGCCAGCAGTTCCCCACGGACAGGGGGTGGGGATACGCAGTATTTT
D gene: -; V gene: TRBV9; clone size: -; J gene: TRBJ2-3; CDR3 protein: CASSVGGMGTDTQYF; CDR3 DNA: TGTGCCAGCAGCGTTGGGGGGATGGGGACAGATACGCAGTATTTT
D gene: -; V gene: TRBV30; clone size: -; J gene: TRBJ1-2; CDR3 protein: CAWSGRGGNYGYTF; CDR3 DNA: TGTGCCTGGTCAGGTCGGGGGGGCAACTATGGCTACACCTTC
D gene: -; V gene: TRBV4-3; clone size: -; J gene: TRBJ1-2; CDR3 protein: CASSREQGIQNYGYTF; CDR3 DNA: TGCGCCAGCAGCCGAGAACAGGGTATACAAAACTATGGCTACACCTTC
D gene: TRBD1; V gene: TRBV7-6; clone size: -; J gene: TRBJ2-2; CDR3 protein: CASSAGLGQGLAGTGELFF; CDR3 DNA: TGTGCCAGCAGCGCCGGGCTGGGACAGGGCCTTGCGGGCACCGGGGAGCTGTTTTTT
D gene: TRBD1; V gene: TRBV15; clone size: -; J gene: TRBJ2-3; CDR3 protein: CATRIPGQGRGDTQYF; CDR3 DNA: TGTGCCACCAGGATACCGGGACAGGGAAGGGGAGATACGCAGTATTTT
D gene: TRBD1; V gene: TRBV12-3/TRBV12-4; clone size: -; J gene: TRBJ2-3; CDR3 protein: CASRGQGTDTQYF; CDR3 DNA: TGTGCCAGCAGAGGACAGGGCACAGATACGCAGTATTTT
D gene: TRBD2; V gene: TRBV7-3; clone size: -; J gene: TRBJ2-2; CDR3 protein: CASSSSGGRYTGELFF; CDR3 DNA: TGTGCCAGCAGCTCAAGCGGGGGGAGGTATACCGGGGAGCTGTTTTTT
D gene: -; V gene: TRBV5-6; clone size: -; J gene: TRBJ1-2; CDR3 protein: CASSLTRGIYGYTF; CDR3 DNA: TGTGCCAGCAGCTTGACACGGGGTATTTATGGCTACACCTTC
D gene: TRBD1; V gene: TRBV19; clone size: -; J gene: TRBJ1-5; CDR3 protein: CASSVPPGQGWQPQHF; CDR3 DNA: TGTGCCAGTAGTGTCCCTCCGGGACAGGGGTGGCAGCCCCAGCATTTT
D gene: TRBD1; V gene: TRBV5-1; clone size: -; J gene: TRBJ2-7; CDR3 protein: CASSLEGTDEQYF; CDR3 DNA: TGCGCCAGCAGCTTGGAGGGGACAGACGAGCAGTACTTC
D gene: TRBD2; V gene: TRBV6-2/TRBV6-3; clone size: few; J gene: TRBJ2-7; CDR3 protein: CASSPLSGILSYEQYF; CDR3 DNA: TGTGCCAGCAGTCCGTTGAGCGGGATCCTTTCCTACGAGCAGTACTTC
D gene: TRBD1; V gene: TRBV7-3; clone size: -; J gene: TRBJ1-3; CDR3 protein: CASSPTGDSGNTIYF; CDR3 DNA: TGTGCCAGCAGCCCGACAGGGGACTCTGGAAACACCATATATTTT
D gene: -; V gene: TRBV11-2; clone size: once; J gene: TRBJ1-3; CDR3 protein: CASSSRVGTSGNTIYF; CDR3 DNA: TGTGCCAGCAGCTCCAGGGTGGGAACCTCTGGAAACACCATATATTTT
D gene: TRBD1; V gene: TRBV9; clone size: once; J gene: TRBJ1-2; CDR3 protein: CASSPTGGHGYTF; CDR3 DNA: TGTGCCAGCAGCCCAACAGGGGGGCATGGCTACACCTTC
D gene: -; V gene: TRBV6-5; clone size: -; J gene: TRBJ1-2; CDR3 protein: CASSYSTQFYGYTF; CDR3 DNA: TGTGCCAGCAGTTACTCGACACAATTCTATGGCTACACCTTC
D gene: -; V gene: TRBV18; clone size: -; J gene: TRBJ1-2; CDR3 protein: CASSPLGLDGDGYTF; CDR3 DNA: TGTGCCAGCTCACCACTTGGCCTCGACGGGGATGGCTACACCTTC
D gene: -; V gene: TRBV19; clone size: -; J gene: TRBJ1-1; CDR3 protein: CASSIWGPSTEAFF; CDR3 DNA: TGTGCCAGTAGTATTTGGGGGCCGAGTACTGAAGCTTTCTTT
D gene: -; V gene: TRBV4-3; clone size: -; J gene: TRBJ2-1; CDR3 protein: CASSQDGSGYNEQFF; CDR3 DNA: TGCGCCAGCAGCCAAGATGGGTCAGGGTACAATGAGCAGTTCTTC